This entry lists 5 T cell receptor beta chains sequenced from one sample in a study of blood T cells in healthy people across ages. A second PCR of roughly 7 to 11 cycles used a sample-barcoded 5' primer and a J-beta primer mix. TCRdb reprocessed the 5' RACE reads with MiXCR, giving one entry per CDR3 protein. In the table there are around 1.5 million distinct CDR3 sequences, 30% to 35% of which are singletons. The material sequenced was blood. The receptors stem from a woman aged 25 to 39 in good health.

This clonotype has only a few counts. CDR3 nucleotides: TGTGCCAGCAGTTTCTCGCAGGGGCCTTGGGTGAACGAGCAGTACTTC. Its protein is CASSFSQGPWVNEQYF. This chain connects TRBV27 to TRBJ2-5, with D perhaps TRBD1 (6 bases). TRBJ2-7 matches the DNA end more closely, so the J call is doubtful. The CDR3 is 16 residues long. Germline values: CDR1 MNHEY, CDR2 SMNVEV (reference sequence).

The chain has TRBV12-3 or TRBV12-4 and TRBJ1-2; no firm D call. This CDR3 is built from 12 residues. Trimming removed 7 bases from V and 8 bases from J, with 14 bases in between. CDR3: CASISWSRGYTF. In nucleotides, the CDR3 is TGTGCCAGCATTTCCTGGTCCCGGGGCTACACCTTC.

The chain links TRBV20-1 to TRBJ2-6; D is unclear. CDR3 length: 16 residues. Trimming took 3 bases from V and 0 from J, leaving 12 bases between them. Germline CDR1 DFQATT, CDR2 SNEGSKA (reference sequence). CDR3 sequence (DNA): TGCAGTGCTAGTCGCGGAAATGACTCTGGGGCCAACGTCCTGACTTTC. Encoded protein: CSASRGNDSGANVLTF.

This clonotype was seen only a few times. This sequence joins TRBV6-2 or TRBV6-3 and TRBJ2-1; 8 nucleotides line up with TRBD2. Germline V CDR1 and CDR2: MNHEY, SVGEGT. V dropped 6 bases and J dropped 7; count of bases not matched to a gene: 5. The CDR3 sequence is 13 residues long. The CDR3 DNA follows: TGTGCCAGCAGCCGACTAGCGCGGAATGAGCAGTTCTTC. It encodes CASSRLARNEQFF.

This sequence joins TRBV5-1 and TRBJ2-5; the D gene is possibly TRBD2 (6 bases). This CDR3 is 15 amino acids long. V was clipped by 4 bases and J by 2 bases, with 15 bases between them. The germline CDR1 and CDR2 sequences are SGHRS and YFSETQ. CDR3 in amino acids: CASSVTEGPQETQYF. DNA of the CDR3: TGCGCCAGCAGCGTGACGGAGGGTCCTCAAGAGACCCAGTACTTC.